The T cell receptor beta chain under discussion was sequenced for a study of OX40 agonist ivuxolimab in advanced cancers. Study at large: Ivuxolimab, which is an agonistic anti-OX40 (CD134) antibody, was administered to the patients. Patients were dosed intravenously with ivuxolimab at 0.01 to 10 mg/kg every 2 weeks. There were three patients with partial responses, one having hepatocellular carcinoma and two cutaneous melanoma.

If patients had autoimmune disease history or systemic immunosuppression, they were excluded. Germline CDR1 reads GTSNPN; CDR2 reads SVGIG (reference sequence). V was pared by 3 bases and J by 8 bases, with 13 bases of the junction left unmatched. The CDR3 loop spans 15 amino acids. The data were produced by immunoSEQ multiplex PCR, yet TCRdb's version contains in-frame clones alone and is incomplete. Counted here are almost 65,000 clones, 65% to 90% occurring once; the ten biggest clones make up approximately 0.64%. This clone was seen a handful of times. The source was CD4+ or CD8+ T cells sorted from blood, collected in a trial of the OX40 agonist ivuxolimab. This chain joins TRBV30 and TRBJ2-1; 7 nucleotides line up with TRBD2. This TCR came from an adult with an advanced solid tumor such as melanoma, head and neck, liver or kidney cancer. The CDR3 protein is CAWSRTSALGDEQFF. The CDR3 DNA reads as TGTGCCTGGAGCCGAACTAGCGCTTTGGGGGATGAGCAGTTCTTC.